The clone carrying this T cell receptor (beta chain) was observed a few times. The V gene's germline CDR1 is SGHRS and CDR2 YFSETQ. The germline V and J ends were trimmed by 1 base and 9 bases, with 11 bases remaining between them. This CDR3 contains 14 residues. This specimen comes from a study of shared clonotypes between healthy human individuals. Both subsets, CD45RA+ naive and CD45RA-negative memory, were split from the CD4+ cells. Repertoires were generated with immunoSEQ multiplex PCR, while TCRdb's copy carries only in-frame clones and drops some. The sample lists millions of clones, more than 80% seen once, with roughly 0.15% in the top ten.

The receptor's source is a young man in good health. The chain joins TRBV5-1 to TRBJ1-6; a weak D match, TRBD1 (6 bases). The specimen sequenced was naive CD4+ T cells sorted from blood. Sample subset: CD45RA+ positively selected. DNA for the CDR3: TGCGCCAGCAGCTTGAACAGGGCGAGTTCACCCCTCCACTTT. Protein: CASSLNRASSPLHF.